Below are 21 T cell receptor beta chains sequenced from a single sample in a study of cytomegalovirus exposure and HLA in healthy donors. PCR amplification relied on 60 Vbeta primers (plus 13 Jbeta primers). Profiled with immunoSEQ multiplex PCR; TCRdb holds only in-frame clones, not every one. This sample has about 120,000 clones, with about 83% found just once. The sample consisted of PBMCs. The receptors originated from a middle-aged woman in good health and CMV-seropositive.

V and J are TRBV5-1 and TRBJ2-5, with TRBD1 as a possible D gene (5 bases). Trimming stripped 4 bases from V and 1 base from J, with 14 bases between. There are 15 residues in the CDR3. Looked up from germline, CDR1 is SGHRS and CDR2 is YFSETQ. CDR3 in amino acids: CASSPTPGIQETQYF. CDR3 nucleotides: TGCGCCAGCAGCCCAACCCCAGGGATCCAAGAGACCCAGTACTTC.

This sequence joins TRBV27 and TRBJ1-2; D remains ambiguous. This CDR3 contains 15 residues. Per germline, CDR1 MNHEY and CDR2 SMNVEV (reference sequence). Deletions cut 4 bases from V and 1 base from J, with 13 bases between. Here the CDR3 reads CASSSDREINYGYTF. The CDR3 region has the DNA TGTGCCAGCAGTTCGGACCGGGAGATTAACTATGGCTACACCTTC.

The chain employs TRBV25-1 and TRBJ1-3, with D maybe TRBD1 (6 bases). From germline, CDR1 is MGHDK and CDR2 SYGVNS. Deletions cut 1 base from V and 7 bases from J, with 14 bases between. The CDR3 length is 15 residues. The CDR3 loop reads CASSESQGGGNTIYF. The CDR3 DNA reads TGTGCCAGCAGTGAATCTCAGGGAGGGGGGAACACCATATATTTT.

A word on this clone: Other nucleotide sequences in the sample specify the same CDR3. This chain uses TRBV30 with TRBJ1-5; no reliable D call. This CDR3 has 13 residues. Trimming removed 0 bases at V and 4 bases at J, with 7 bases between. Germline CDR1 and CDR2: GTSNPN and SVGIG (reference sequence). This chain's CDR3 is CAWSVAGNQPQHF. The CDR3 DNA is TGTGCCTGGAGTGTAGCGGGAAATCAGCCCCAGCATTTT.

This clone was observed a handful of times. The chain combines TRBV7-2 with TRBJ1-4; D not resolved. This CDR3 spans 15 amino acids. Germline V gene sequence: CDR1 SGHTA, CDR2 FQGNSA. Between the trimmed V and J ends, which lost 8 bases and 0 bases, there was a span of 13 bases. The CDR3 bases are TGTGCCAGCGCCCGGGCGGGTGCAACTAATGAAAAACTGTTTTTT. It codes for CASARAGATNEKLFF.

J is TRBJ1-2 and V is TRBV29-1; 7 bases are shared with TRBD1. V lost 5 bases, J lost 7 bases, and 7 bases stayed unmatched. CDR3 size: 12 residues. From germline, CDR1 is SQVTM and CDR2 ANQGSEA. Here the CDR3 reads CSVKGAGGGYTF. In DNA, the CDR3 is TGCAGCGTTAAGGGTGCAGGGGGTGGCTACACCTTC.

The chain uses TRBV18 and TRBJ2-3, with TRBD2 matching over 7 bases. The CDR3 length is 15 residues. V was clipped by 3 bases and J by 0 bases; unmatched bases: 3. Per germline, CDR1 KGHSH and CDR2 LQKENI. The CDR3 protein is CASSPGGPSTDTQYF. The CDR3 DNA is TGTGCCAGCTCACCGGGAGGGCCTAGCACAGATACGCAGTATTTT.

This chain's CDR3 is CASSIWASDLGGTQYF. The CDR3 DNA follows: TGTGCCAGTAGTATATGGGCTAGCGACCTTGGCGGGACCCAGTACTTC. The V gene is TRBV19, the J gene TRBJ2-5, with D possibly TRBD2 on 6 matching bases. V lost 2 bases and J lost 7, with 20 bases in between. CDR3 size: 16 residues. Looked up from germline, CDR1 is LNHDA and CDR2 is SQIVND (reference sequence).

Comment on this clone: Different DNA sequences within this sample yield the same CDR3. The gene calls are TRBV5-6 and TRBJ2-1, with 7 bases aligning to TRBD2. The trim removed 0 bases at V and 9 bases at J, leaving 0 bases unmatched. Germline loops: CDR1 SGHDT, CDR2 YYEEEE. The CDR3 contains 12 residues. CDR3 protein: CASSLASGEQFF. The DNA of the CDR3 is TGTGCCAGCAGCTTGGCTAGCGGTGAGCAGTTCTTC.

The chain employs TRBV7-8 and TRBJ1-1; 9 bases match TRBD1. The germline V gene encodes CDR1 SGHVS and CDR2 FQNEAQ. The V gene end was trimmed by 5 bases and the J gene end by 3 bases; junction bases not matched to a gene: 10. This CDR3 spans 16 amino acids. The CDR3 here is CASSQPWDRADTEAFF. The CDR3 nucleotides read TGTGCCAGCAGCCAACCCTGGGACAGGGCGGACACTGAAGCTTTCTTT.

This chain connects TRBV7-9 to TRBJ1-1, with 8 bases that match TRBD1. Germline CDR1 and CDR2: SEHNR and FQNEAQ (reference sequence). Losses at the gene ends were 5 bases for V and 4 bases for J; bases not matched to a gene: 6. The CDR3 totals 14 residues. The CDR3, as DNA: TGTGCCAGCAGCGAGCAGGGGGCCGGCACTGAAGCTTTCTTT. Protein sequence: CASSEQGAGTEAFF.

The count of this clone is one. The CDR3 is CASSGERETDTQYF. CDR3 coding DNA: TGTGCCAGCAGCGGGGAGCGGGAGACAGATACGCAGTATTTT. This chain links TRBV9 with TRBJ2-3; 8 bases agree with TRBD2. CDR1 and CDR2 from the germline V gene are SGDLS and YYNGEE. Unmatched junction bases numbered 3, after V lost 3 bases and J lost 3 bases. CDR3 length: 14 residues.

This clone has just a few counts. This chain joins TRBV5-4 and TRBJ2-2, with a tentative D call TRBD2 (6 bases). Germline V CDR1 and CDR2: SGHNT, YYREEE (reference sequence). Trimming removed 0 bases from V and 3 bases from J, with 12 bases in between. This CDR3 has 16 amino acids. This CDR3 is CASSLEPSVDTGELFF. The CDR3 nucleotides are TGTGCCAGCAGCTTGGAACCTAGCGTAGACACCGGGGAGCTGTTTTTT.

This rearrangement joins TRBV19 to TRBJ1-6; 7 bases line up with TRBD1. The V gene end was trimmed by 7 bases and the J gene end by 7 bases; junction bases not matched to a gene: 7. This CDR3 is built from 14 residues. The germline V gene has CDR1 LNHDA and CDR2 SQIVND (reference sequence). The CDR3 sequence: CASKLDRDNSPLHF. CDR3 bases: TGTGCCAGTAAACTAGACAGGGACAATTCACCCCTCCACTTT.

The chain has TRBV25-1 and TRBJ1-4; D unresolved. The V gene's germline CDR1 is MGHDK and CDR2 SYGVNS. CDR3 length: 15 residues. V was trimmed by 1 base and J by 6 bases, leaving 12 bases between them. In nucleotides, the CDR3 is TGTGCCAGCAGTGAATCGGGGATTCGGTATGAAAAACTGTTTTTT. Translated, it gives CASSESGIRYEKLFF.

CDR3 in DNA: TGTGCCATCAGCGCCACAGGGGCCCTCTCCTATAATTCACCCCTCCACTTT. Encoded protein: CAISATGALSYNSPLHF. V gene TRBV10-3 combines with J gene TRBJ1-6; 7 positions match TRBD1. V dropped 6 bases and J dropped 0; count of bases not matched to a gene: 8. CDR3 length equals 17 residues. Germline V gives CDR1 ENHRY, CDR2 SYGVKD.

The CDR3 DNA reads as TGTGCCAGCAGCCAAGGGGTGACTAGCGCAAATAACGGGGCAGATACGCAGTATTTT. Its translation: CASSQGVTSANNGADTQYF. The chain is built from TRBV4-2 and TRBJ2-3; 8 nucleotides line up with TRBD2. Trimming at V came to 1 base and at J to 4 bases, leaving 16 bases not matched to a gene. The CDR3 is made up of 19 amino acids. Germline V lookup: CDR1 LGHNA, CDR2 YNFKEQ.

This chain links TRBV10-3 with TRBJ1-5, with 8 bases matching TRBD1. The CDR3 consists of 15 residues. Germline V gene lookup returns CDR1 ENHRY and CDR2 SYGVKD. With 10 bases clipped from V and 4 bases from J, the junction kept 12 bases outside the gene matches. Here the CDR3 DNA reads TGTGCCACGTCAGGGGGCAGTAACGCAAATCAGCCCCAGCATTTT. Protein sequence: CATSGGSNANQPQHF.

The genes are TRBV5-1 and TRBJ1-4, with 9 positions matching TRBD1. J gave up 3 bases and V 1 base, and 4 bases lay outside the gene matches. The CDR3 spans 16 residues. CDR1 and CDR2 (germline): SGHRS, YFSETQ. CDR3 sequence reads: CASSLNRQGANEKLFF. CDR3 DNA sequence: TGCGCCAGCAGCTTGAACAGACAGGGGGCTAATGAAAAACTGTTTTTT.

The rearrangement links TRBV29-1 to TRBJ2-5; TRBD2 aligns across 7 bases. The J segment lost 4 bases and the V segment lost 4 bases, leaving 3 bases of the junction unmatched. The CDR3 consists of 12 residues. In germline, CDR1 is SQVTM, CDR2 ANQGSEA. CDR3 nucleotide sequence: TGCAGCGTTGGAGGGAGGGGAGAGACCCAGTACTTC. Protein product: CSVGGRGETQYF.

The V call is TRBV4-3, the J call TRBJ2-7, with 9 bases lining up with TRBD1. Germline CDR1 LGHNA, CDR2 YSLEER. The V gene end was trimmed by 1 base and the J gene end by 3 bases; junction bases not matched to a gene: 4. The CDR3 sequence is 15 residues long. Written as DNA, the CDR3 is TGCGCCAGCAGCCAAGGCGTGACAGGGGGCTACGAGCAGTACTTC. Amino acids: CASSQGVTGGYEQYF.